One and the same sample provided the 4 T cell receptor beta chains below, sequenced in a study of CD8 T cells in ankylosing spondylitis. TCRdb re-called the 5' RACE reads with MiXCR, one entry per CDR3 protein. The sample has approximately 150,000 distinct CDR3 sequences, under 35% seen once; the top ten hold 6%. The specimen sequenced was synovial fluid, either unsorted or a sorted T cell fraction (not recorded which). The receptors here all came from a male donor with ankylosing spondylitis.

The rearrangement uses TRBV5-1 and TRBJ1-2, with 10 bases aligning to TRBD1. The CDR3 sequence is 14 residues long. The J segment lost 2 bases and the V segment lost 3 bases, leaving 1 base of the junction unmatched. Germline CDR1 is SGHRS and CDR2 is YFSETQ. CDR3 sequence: CASSSGQGNYGYTF. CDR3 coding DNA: TGCGCCAGCAGCTCGGGACAGGGGAACTATGGCTACACCTTC.

CDR3 region: CSARDQRGGSASTDTQYF. DNA of the CDR3: TGCAGTGCTAGAGATCAGCGGGGGGGCTCGGCTAGCACAGATACGCAGTATTTT. The chain couples TRBV20-1 to TRBJ2-3; 10 positions agree with TRBD2. Germline CDR1 reads DFQATT; CDR2 reads SNEGSKA (reference sequence). This CDR3 contains 18 residues. V was clipped by 0 bases and J by 0 bases; unmatched bases: 9.

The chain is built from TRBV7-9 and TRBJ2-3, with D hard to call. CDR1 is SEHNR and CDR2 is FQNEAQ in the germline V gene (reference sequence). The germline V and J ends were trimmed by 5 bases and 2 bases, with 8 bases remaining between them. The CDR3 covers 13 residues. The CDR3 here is CASSPKATDTQYF. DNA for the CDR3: TGTGCCAGCAGCCCAAAAGCCACAGATACGCAGTATTTT.

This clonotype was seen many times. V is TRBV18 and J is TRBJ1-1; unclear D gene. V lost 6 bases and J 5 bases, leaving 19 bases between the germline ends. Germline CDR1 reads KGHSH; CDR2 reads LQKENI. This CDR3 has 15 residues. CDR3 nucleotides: TGTGCCAGCTCGTGGACTGTTTCCCGGTTTACTGAAGCTTTCTTT. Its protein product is CASSWTVSRFTEAFF.